What follows are 18 T cell receptor beta chains derived from one specimen sequenced in a study of blood T cell repertoires in COVID-19. Profiling relied on immunoSEQ multiplex PCR, and the TCRdb table lists in-frame clones only, not all of them. The sample contains under 200,000 clones, more than 75% of which appear only once. Sequenced input: peripheral blood. These TCRs come from a man in his sixties with COVID-19, enrolled during active disease.

The CDR3 bases are TGTGCCAGCAGCTTAGAGGGGGGAAAGACTGAAGCTTTCTTT. Translated, it gives CASSLEGGKTEAFF. This rearrangement joins TRBV11-2 to TRBJ1-1; perhaps TRBD1 as D (5 bases). CDR1 and CDR2 from the germline V gene are SGHAT and FQNNGV. The germline V and J ends were trimmed by 0 bases and 5 bases, with 10 bases remaining between them. The CDR3 is 14 residues long.

The gene calls are TRBV24-1 and TRBJ2-1; no clear D. The CDR3 totals 14 residues. CDR1 is KGHDR, CDR2 SFDVKD, per germline. The V gene lost 2 bases and the J gene lost 5 bases, with 9 bases spanning the gap. CDR3 coding DNA: TGTGCCACCAGTGATTCAGCGAGGAACAATGAGCAGTTCTTC. Its translation is CATSDSARNNEQFF.

The V and J genes are TRBV19 and TRBJ1-2; 10 bases fit TRBD1. Germline CDR1 reads LNHDA; CDR2 reads SQIVND (reference sequence). Losses at the gene ends were 4 bases for V and 3 bases for J; bases not matched to a gene: 8. The CDR3 length is 16 residues. In DNA form, the CDR3 reads TGTGCCAGTAGTACCCTGACAGGGGGCGGCCACTATGGCTACACCTTC. Translation gives CASSTLTGGGHYGYTF.

The CDR3 region has the DNA TGTGCCAGCAGCCCATCGACAGACAATCAGCCCCAGCATTTT. Translation gives CASSPSTDNQPQHF. The rearrangement uses TRBV3-1 (or the pseudogene TRBV3-2) and TRBJ1-5; TRBD1 might be the D (5 bases). Germline V gene sequence: CDR1 LGHDT, CDR2 YNNKEL (reference sequence). This CDR3 is 14 amino acids long. Between the trimmed V and J ends, which lost 4 bases and 3 bases, there was a span of 10 bases.

V usage is TRBV7-3 and J usage is TRBJ2-1; the D gene is possibly TRBD2 (7 bases). V lost 0 bases and J 7 bases, leaving 10 bases between the germline ends. CDR1 is SGHTA and CDR2 is FQGTGA in the germline V gene. The CDR3 runs 14 residues. CDR3: CASSLTGGQNEQFF. The CDR3 DNA reads TGTGCCAGCAGCTTAACGGGGGGGCAAAATGAGCAGTTCTTC.

This sequence joins TRBV2 and TRBJ1-1, with a possible D match to TRBD1 (6 bases). The CDR3 has 14 amino acids. CDR1 is SNHLY and CDR2 is FYNNEI in the germline V gene. Trimming removed 6 bases at V and 1 base at J, with 12 bases between. The DNA of the CDR3 is TGTGCCAGCAGGACCGACAGGACGAACACTGAAGCTTTCTTT. Protein: CASRTDRTNTEAFF.

The chain uses TRBV19 and TRBJ1-2; TRBD1 might be the D (6 bases). Germline assignment: CDR1 LNHDA and CDR2 SQIVND (reference sequence). This CDR3 region has 15 residues. Trimming removed 1 base from V and 2 bases from J, with 11 bases in between. The CDR3 DNA is TGTGCCAGTAGTATAGGACAGGCGCGAAACTATGGCTACACCTTC. Protein sequence: CASSIGQARNYGYTF.

The CDR3 DNA reads as TGTGCCAGTAGTATTTGGTTATTGAGTCAGGGCATTTTATCCGGGGAGCTGTTTTTT. Its protein product is CASSIWLLSQGILSGELFF. This rearrangement joins TRBV19 to TRBJ2-2, with a tentative D call TRBD1 (5 bases). V lost 3 bases and J lost 6, with 26 bases in between. The length of the CDR3 is 19 residues. Germline CDR1 is LNHDA and CDR2 is SQIVND (reference sequence).

CDR3 sequence reads: CASSYSGTDSSEKLFF. The CDR3 DNA sequence: TGTGCCAGCAGTTACTCGGGGACAGACTCCTCTGAAAAACTGTTTTTT. This chain connects TRBV6-5 to TRBJ1-4; 7 positions match TRBD1. Looked up from germline, CDR1 is MNHEY and CDR2 is SVGAGI. The J segment lost 7 bases and the V segment lost 0 bases, leaving 8 bases of the junction unmatched. This CDR3 spans 16 amino acids.

This chain connects TRBV6-2 or TRBV6-3 to TRBJ2-7, with 8 bases lining up with TRBD2. There are 15 residues in the CDR3. Trimming at V came to 0 bases and at J to 5 bases, leaving 6 bases not matched to a gene. CDR1 and CDR2 (germline): MNHEY, SVGEGT. Here the CDR3 reads CASSYSSGGPDEQYF. For the CDR3, the DNA is TGTGCCAGCAGTTACTCATCGGGAGGGCCGGACGAGCAGTACTTC.

This clone was detected a few times. The CDR3 region has the DNA TGCGCCAGCAGCTTGGGACGGTTGGCAGGGCGTAGCCAAGAGACCCAGTACTTC. Amino acid sequence: CASSLGRLAGRSQETQYF. The chain couples TRBV5-1 to TRBJ2-5, with a possible D match to TRBD1 (5 bases). V gave up 0 bases and J gave up 1 base, with 19 bases separating them. This CDR3 has 18 amino acids. CDR1 and CDR2 from the germline V gene are SGHRS and YFSETQ.

The V call is TRBV5-5, the J call TRBJ1-3; D possibly corresponds to TRBD1 (6 bases). Trimming cost V 4 bases and J 2 bases, with 10 bases left between them. The CDR3 contains 14 residues. From germline, CDR1 is SGHKS and CDR2 YYEKEE (reference sequence). CDR3 DNA: TGTGCCAGCAGCCAGGGGAACGCTGGAAACACCATATATTTT. Its protein product is CASSQGNAGNTIYF.

The CDR3, as DNA: TGCGCCAGGAATGCCGGTCTGCTTACTAATGAAAAACTGTTTTTT. As protein: CARNAGLLTNEKLFF. The V call is TRBV10-1, the J call TRBJ1-4; D uncertain. This CDR3 contains 15 residues. CDR1 WNHNN and CDR2 SYGVQD come from the germline V gene (reference sequence). V was shortened by 9 bases and J by 2 bases, with 16 bases between the two germline ends.

The gene calls are TRBV14 and TRBJ1-6; 7 bases match TRBD1. CDR1 SGHDN and CDR2 FVKESK come from the germline V gene. V dropped 1 base and J dropped 6; count of bases not matched to a gene: 12. The CDR3 covers 18 residues. CDR3 protein: CASSQAYGRTGGNSPLHF. The CDR3 nucleotides read TGTGCCAGCAGCCAAGCTTACGGAAGGACAGGCGGTAATTCACCCCTCCACTTT.

J is TRBJ1-6 and V is TRBV7-8; D remains ambiguous. CDR3 length equals 14 residues. V lost 5 bases and J lost 4, with 9 bases in between. The germline gives CDR1 SGHVS, CDR2 FQNEAQ. The CDR3 region is CASSTARYNSPLHF. CDR3 in DNA: TGTGCCAGCAGCACCGCCCGGTATAATTCACCCCTCCACTTT.

The V call is TRBV12-5, the J call TRBJ2-7, with TRBD2 matching over 10 bases. This CDR3 is 16 amino acids long. Germline V CDR1 and CDR2: LGHNT, FRNRAP. V was clipped by 2 bases and J by 3 bases; unmatched bases: 7. For the CDR3, the DNA is TGTGCTAGTGGTTTGTCGTGGGCTAGCGGGAGCTACGAGCAGTACTTC. The encoded protein is CASGLSWASGSYEQYF.

This clone appeared a single time. The rearrangement uses TRBV6-5 and TRBJ1-1; possible D gene TRBD1, 6 bases. Germline V lookup: CDR1 MNHEY, CDR2 SVGAGI. The CDR3 is 14 residues long. V lost 4 bases, J lost 5 bases, and 14 bases lay in between. The CDR3 region has the DNA TGTGCCAGCAGTTCGTTAGGGGGGGGAACTGAAGCTTTCTTT. Encoded protein: CASSSLGGGTEAFF.

V and J are TRBV25-1 and TRBJ1-2, with 11 bases fitting TRBD1. This CDR3 is built from 15 residues. V lost 5 bases, J lost 5 bases, and 7 bases stayed unmatched. The germline gives CDR1 MGHDK, CDR2 SYGVNS. In DNA, the CDR3 is TGTGCCAGCAGTCCAACCGGACAGGGGGCGTATGGCTACACCTTC. This encodes CASSPTGQGAYGYTF.